The clone carrying this T cell receptor (beta chain) has just one count. Its antigen remains unidentified. Measured with immunoSEQ multiplex PCR; TCRdb has only the in-frame clones, and not every one. The sample carries 99,000 or so clones, roughly 95% recorded once. This entry comes from a study of OX40 agonist ivuxolimab in advanced cancers. Across the study: Past anti-PD-1, anti-PD-L1 or anti-CTLA-4 therapy was accepted, and 30% to 50% had received some. Overall study results and limits: Fewer expanded clones were found on average in CD4+ than in CD8+ T cells.

Excluded were patients having autoimmune disease history or systemic immunosuppression. The V end lost 1 base, the J end lost 4 bases, and 13 bases lay between the germline ends. The CDR3 covers 15 residues. The germline gives CDR1 SGHAT, CDR2 FQNNGV. This sequence was found in an adult with an advanced solid tumor such as melanoma, head and neck, liver or kidney cancer. The specimen comprised CD4+ or CD8+ T cells sorted from blood, sampled in a trial of the OX40 agonist ivuxolimab. V and J are TRBV11-2 and TRBJ1-1; D might be TRBD1 (5 bases). For the CDR3, the DNA is TGTGCCAGCAGCTTAGGAGTCGGGGGAACCACTGAAGCTTTCTTT. Its protein is CASSLGVGGTTEAFF.